The rows below give T cell receptor beta chains drawn from one sample of a study of T-cell memory formation after mild COVID-19. TCRdb re-derived calls from the 5' RACE reads in MiXCR, one entry per CDR3 protein. The sample has 100,000 to 140,000 distinct CDR3 sequences; approximately 14% are singletons. What was sequenced was PBMCs or a T cell subset sorted from them (not recorded which). Receptors were obtained from a man aged 18-30 years who had mild COVID-19 (a few samples of this study predate the infection). Cell type and time point are not known. CDR3s include the opening cysteine and the closing phenylalanine or tryptophan. The D gene is left open where the match is weak. Rows give clone size only sometimes, using once, few, many, or a class for an expanded clone.

NA	few	TRBJ1-5	TRBV7-9	CASSLETEPHQPQHF	TGTGCCAGCAGCTTAGAGACGGAGCCCCACCAGCCCCAGCATTTT
TRBD1	many	TRBJ1-1	TRBV3-1	CASSQDLLGTGRSTEAFF	TGTGCCAGCAGCCAAGATCTGCTCGGGACAGGGAGAAGTACTGAAGCTTTCTTT
NA	NA	TRBJ1-2	TRBV5-6	CASSPSFTSYGYTF	TGTGCCAGCAGCCCGTCATTCACCTCCTATGGCTACACCTTC
TRBD2	few	TRBJ2-2	TRBV19	CASTERGGSGELFF	TGTGCCAGTACGGAGCGGGGGGGCTCCGGGGAGCTGTTTTTT
TRBD1	few	TRBJ1-5	TRBV4-1	CASSQGPGQLGQPQHF	TGCGCCAGCAGCCAAGGACCGGGACAGCTAGGTCAGCCCCAGCATTTT
NA	NA	TRBJ1-1	TRBV29-1	CSVEGLRTEAFF	TGCAGCGTTGAAGGGTTGAGGACTGAAGCTTTCTTT
TRBD1	few	TRBJ1-6	TRBV5-6	CASNTPGQGVNSPLHF	TGTGCCAGCAACACCCCGGGACAGGGGGTTAATTCACCCCTCCACTTT
TRBD2	few	TRBJ2-1	TRBV27	CASSLGDSGYNEQFF	TGTGCCAGCAGTTTAGGAGATAGCGGGTACAATGAGCAGTTCTTC
NA	many	TRBJ2-3	TRBV7-2	CASSLVLFPDTQYF	TGTGCCAGCAGCTTAGTTTTGTTTCCAGATACGCAGTATTTT
TRBD1	NA	TRBJ2-6	TRBV18	CASSLRGRGANVLTF	TGTGCCAGCTCCCTCAGGGGGCGCGGGGCCAACGTCCTGACTTTC
NA	NA	TRBJ2-3	TRBV28	CASKGGGPLRVDTQYF	TGTGCCAGCAAGGGGGGGGGCCCCCTCCGTGTAGATACGCAGTATTTT
NA	NA	TRBJ2-7	TRBV27	CASSHSEPYEQYF	TGTGCCAGCTCCCATTCGGAACCCTACGAGCAGTACTTC
NA	few	TRBJ2-3	TRBV6-5	CASSPGREDTDTQYF	TGTGCCAGCTCCCCCGGCAGGGAGGACACAGATACGCAGTATTTT
NA	few	TRBJ1-5	TRBV13	CASSTSRYSNQPQHF	TGTGCCAGCAGCACGTCTAGGTATAGCAATCAGCCCCAGCATTTT
NA	many	TRBJ2-1	TRBV5-6	CASSPPGAQYNEQFF	TGTGCCAGCAGTCCCCCGGGGGCCCAATACAATGAGCAGTTCTTC
NA	NA	TRBJ1-5	TRBV6-1	CASNPSGGRGNQPQHF	TGTGCCAGCAATCCGTCAGGAGGGAGGGGCAATCAGCCCCAGCATTTT
TRBD2	NA	TRBJ2-3	TRBV4-3	CASSRTSTSGGTDTQYF	TGCGCCAGCAGCCGAACATCGACTAGCGGGGGGACAGATACGCAGTATTTT
NA	few	TRBJ1-1	TRBV4-1	CASSLGDRVTEAFF	TGCGCCAGCAGCCTAGGGGATAGGGTCACTGAAGCTTTCTTT
NA	NA	TRBJ2-3	TRBV5-6	CASSWEADTQYF	TGTGCCAGCAGCTGGGAGGCAGATACGCAGTATTTT
NA	many	TRBJ2-5	TRBV15	CATSVDRRPQETQYF	TGTGCCACCAGCGTTGACAGGAGACCTCAAGAGACCCAGTACTTC
NA	NA	TRBJ2-3	TRBV7-9	CASSIRTLDTQYF	TGTGCCAGCAGCATCCGGACGCTTGATACGCAGTATTTT
NA	NA	TRBJ2-2	TRBV7-9	CASSQQGKNTGELFF	TGTGCCAGCAGCCAACAGGGAAAGAACACCGGGGAGCTGTTTTTT